Each of the 18 T cell receptor beta chains below was sequenced from the same sample in a study of cytotoxic CD8 clonotypes in ibrutinib-treated CLL. Generated by immunoSEQ multiplex PCR, the TCRdb table keeps only in-frame clones and is missing some. The sample consists of some 150,000 clones, around 82% of them appearing once. The sequences come from PBMCs, collected after 36 months of ibrutinib treatment. The origin of the receptors is a human donor with chronic lymphocytic leukemia.

The DNA of the CDR3 is TGCGCCAGCAGCTTTCCTTACAGGGGACTAAACACTGAAGCTTTCTTT. As protein: CASSFPYRGLNTEAFF. This sequence joins TRBV5-1 and TRBJ1-1, with 7 bases that match TRBD1. CDR1 and CDR2 (germline): SGHRS, YFSETQ. This CDR3 is built from 16 residues. Trimming cost V 2 bases and J 2 bases; bases outside gene matches: 9.

The rearrangement links TRBV9 to TRBJ2-7, with 10 bases that match TRBD2. Germline CDR1 is SGDLS and CDR2 is YYNGEE. With 4 bases clipped from V and 8 bases from J, the junction kept 12 bases outside the gene matches. The CDR3 consists of 15 residues. The CDR3, as DNA: TGTGCCAGCAGCCCAAGACTAGCGGGCTCCTCCCAGCAGTACTTC. Translating it yields CASSPRLAGSSQQYF.

V usage is TRBV29-1 and J usage is TRBJ2-1, with 14 positions matching TRBD2. The CDR3 loop spans 16 amino acids. The ends lost 5 bases at V and 10 bases at J; junction bases unmatched: 13. From germline, CDR1 is SQVTM and CDR2 ANQGSEA. The CDR3 region has the DNA TGCAGCGTTCCCTTGGCCGGGACTAGCGGGAGCCGGGAGCAGTTCTTC. Amino acid sequence: CSVPLAGTSGSREQFF.

This clone occurred a few times. This chain joins TRBV5-1 and TRBJ1-2, with a possible D match to TRBD1 (6 bases). This CDR3 has 14 amino acids. CDR1 is SGHRS, CDR2 YFSETQ, per germline. V was trimmed by 5 bases and J by 8 bases, leaving 19 bases between them. This chain's CDR3 is CASSSTGQPPGYTF. CDR3 sequence (DNA): TGCGCCAGCAGTTCCACCGGACAGCCTCCCGGCTACACCTTC.

The chain employs TRBV6-1 and TRBJ1-2; D might be TRBD1 (6 bases). The CDR3 is 11 amino acids. Germline CDR1 reads MNHNS; CDR2 reads SASEGT. Trimming removed 6 bases at V and 7 bases at J, with 9 bases between. CDR3 residues: CASRQGRGYTF. CDR3 nucleotide sequence: TGTGCCAGCAGACAGGGTCGTGGCTACACCTTC.

The genes are TRBV7-2 and TRBJ2-3; 8 nucleotides match TRBD2. Germline CDR1 SGHTA, CDR2 FQGNSA. The junction had 6 bases not matched to a gene; V was cut back by 3 bases and J by 1 base. The CDR3 sequence is 16 residues long. The CDR3 here is CASSFSSTSGTDTQYF. CDR3 coding DNA: TGTGCCAGCAGCTTCTCGTCGACTAGCGGCACAGATACGCAGTATTTT.

This rearrangement joins TRBV15 to TRBJ1-2; unclear D gene. The CDR3 has 14 residues. The germline V gene encodes CDR1 LNHNV and CDR2 YYDKDF (reference sequence). Trimming shortened V by 0 bases and J by 8 bases, and 13 bases separated the two germline ends. CDR3 nucleotides: TGTGCCACCAGCAGAGATGCGGAGCTCTCGGGCTACACCTTC. Amino acids: CATSRDAELSGYTF.

The sample holds a few counts of this clone. V usage is TRBV4-2 and J usage is TRBJ1-5; no definite D call. CDR3 length: 15 amino acids. V was shortened by 2 bases and J by 2 bases, with 10 bases between the two germline ends. The germline V gene has CDR1 LGHNA and CDR2 YNFKEQ. The CDR3 loop is CASSQPSRGNQPQHF. DNA of the CDR3: TGTGCCAGCAGCCAACCCTCAAGGGGCAATCAGCCCCAGCATTTT.

CDR3 residues: CASSPRGSGSTDTQYF. CDR3 coding DNA: TGCGCCAGCAGCCCCCGGGGTAGCGGGAGCACAGATACGCAGTATTTT. J is TRBJ2-3 and V is TRBV5-1; 7 positions agree with TRBD2. After removal of 4 bases from V and 0 bases from J, the junction contained 8 bases not matched to a gene. CDR1 is SGHRS, CDR2 YFSETQ, per germline. The CDR3 sequence is 16 residues long.

This chain links TRBV10-3 with TRBJ1-2; 7 bases are a match to TRBD1. Germline trimming cut 3 bases from V and 4 bases from J; bases unmatched to any gene: 5. The CDR3 contains 14 residues. Germline assignment: CDR1 ENHRY and CDR2 SYGVKD. CDR3 coding DNA: TGTGCCATCAGTGAAACGGGACAGCTCTATGGCTACACCTTC. Amino acid sequence: CAISETGQLYGYTF.

The V gene is TRBV27, the J gene TRBJ2-3, with TRBD2 as a possible D gene (5 bases). The CDR3 is made up of 16 amino acids. The V gene lost 2 bases and the J gene lost 1 base, with 13 bases spanning the gap. In germline, CDR1 is MNHEY, CDR2 SMNVEV (reference sequence). CDR3 amino acids: CASSLMGEPRTDTQYF. The CDR3 region has the DNA TGTGCCAGCAGTTTAATGGGAGAACCCCGCACAGATACGCAGTATTTT.

The rearrangement uses TRBV5-1 and TRBJ2-7, with TRBD2 as a possible D gene (7 bases). Trimming pared 0 bases from V and 7 bases from J, leaving 20 bases between. The CDR3 totals 16 residues. Germline lookup yields CDR1 SGHRS and CDR2 YFSETQ. CDR3 sequence: CASSLGPWGGAGEQYF. The DNA of the CDR3 is TGCGCCAGCAGCTTGGGCCCCTGGGGGGGCGCGGGGGAGCAGTACTTC. The variable domain in full, completed from reference TRBV5-1 and TRBJ2-7, reads KAGVTQTPRYLIKTRGQQVTLSCSPISGHRSVSWYQQTPGQGLQFLFEYFSETQRNKGNFPGRFSGRQFSNSRSEMNVSTLELGDSALYLCASSLGPWGGAGEQYFGPGTRLTVT.

This clone was recorded once. The chain combines TRBV5-1 with TRBJ1-2; 10 bases agree with TRBD1. The germline CDR1 and CDR2 sequences are SGHRS and YFSETQ. The V gene end was trimmed by 0 bases and the J gene end by 8 bases; junction bases not matched to a gene: 7. The length of the CDR3 is 15 residues. In DNA form, the CDR3 reads TGCGCCAGCAGCTTGGTAGGGACAGGGGACCGAGGCTACACCTTC. It specifies CASSLVGTGDRGYTF. The entire variable domain, with the rest obtained from reference TRBV5-1 and TRBJ1-2, is as follows: KAGVTQTPRYLIKTRGQQVTLSCSPISGHRSVSWYQQTPGQGLQFLFEYFSETQRNKGNFPGRFSGRQFSNSRSEMNVSTLELGDSALYLCASSLVGTGDRGYTFGSGTRLTVV.

This chain connects TRBV5-6 to TRBJ2-7; D is perhaps TRBD1 (5 bases). Germline V CDR1 and CDR2: SGHDT, YYEEEE. V lost 5 bases and J lost 4, with 19 bases in between. The CDR3 is 15 amino acids. CDR3 nucleotide sequence: TGTGCCAGCAGTCTGCCTGGGCACAGGTATTACGAGCAGTACTTC. It specifies CASSLPGHRYYEQYF.

The chain carries TRBV5-1 and TRBJ2-1; D not resolved. Trimming cost V 4 bases and J 0 bases, with 11 bases left between them. The germline CDR1 and CDR2 sequences are SGHRS and YFSETQ. The length of the CDR3 is 15 residues. The DNA for the CDR3 is TGCGCCAGCAGCAACGGACGGGCCTCCTACAATGAGCAGTTCTTC. Protein product: CASSNGRASYNEQFF.

The rearrangement joins TRBV5-4 to TRBJ1-3, with TRBD1 as a possible D gene (6 bases). Deletions cut 6 bases from V and 2 bases from J, with 15 bases between. CDR1 is SGHNT, CDR2 YYREEE, per germline (reference sequence). The CDR3 consists of 15 residues. The DNA for the CDR3 is TGTGCCAGCACCGTAGAGGGGGACCCTGGAAACACCATATATTTT. Its translation is CASTVEGDPGNTIYF.

The rearrangement joins TRBV7-2 to TRBJ1-2; D gene uncertain. Germline CDR1 reads SGHTA; CDR2 reads FQGNSA. The CDR3 extends over 13 amino acids. Trimming took 5 bases from V and 4 from J, leaving 11 bases between them. DNA of the CDR3: TGTGCCAGCAGCCTCTCCATGATCTATGGCTACACCTTC. This gives the protein CASSLSMIYGYTF.

The chain is built from TRBV12-5 and TRBJ1-2; 8 bases fit TRBD1. CDR3 length: 17 residues. V shed 2 bases, J shed 2 bases, and the junction held 10 bases outside the gene matches. The germline CDR1 and CDR2 sequences are LGHNT and FRNRAP. The CDR3 sequence: CASGLTSGTGLNYGYTF. The DNA for the CDR3 is TGTGCTAGTGGTTTGACCTCCGGGACAGGCCTCAACTATGGCTACACCTTC.